These 28 T cell receptor beta chains came from one sample sequenced in a study of T cells in Graves' hyperthyroidism and ophthalmopathy. Amplified TCR beta CDR3 regions came from RNA transcripts. Initially, a first-round RT-PCR of the TCR CDR3 employed the HTBI primer set. TCRdb processed the multiplex PCR reads anew with MiXCR; each CDR3 protein has one entry. The table has roughly 360,000 distinct CDR3 sequences, roughly 14% seen once. What was sequenced was blood. The receptors come from a man younger than 45 with Graves' hyperthyroidism that later progressed to Graves' ophthalmopathy.

The chain joins TRBV5-1 to TRBJ2-7; maybe TRBD2 (6 bases). The ends were cut back, 2 bases at V and 9 bases at J, with 15 bases in the middle. Per germline, CDR1 SGHRS and CDR2 YFSETQ. CDR3 length equals 13 residues. The CDR3 sequence: CASSFVGSGGQYF. CDR3 nucleotides: TGCGCCAGCAGCTTTGTTGGGTCCGGGGGGCAGTACTTC.

The V gene is TRBV20-1, the J gene TRBJ1-2, with D perhaps TRBD1 (6 bases). Between the trimmed V and J ends, which lost 5 bases and 4 bases, there was a span of 14 bases. This CDR3 is 13 amino acids long. Germline V gene sequence: CDR1 DFQATT, CDR2 SNEGSKA (reference sequence). The CDR3 loop reads CSALRQDPYGYTF. The DNA for the CDR3 is TGCAGTGCTCTTCGACAGGACCCCTATGGCTACACCTTC.

This clonotype has a count of ten or more. The CDR3 region has the DNA TGCGCCAGCAGCTTGGAAGGGGACTCCTCCTACAATGAGCAGTTCTTC. The encoded protein is CASSLEGDSSYNEQFF. V usage is TRBV5-1 and J usage is TRBJ2-1; a possible D gene is TRBD2 (6 bases). The CDR3 runs to 16 residues. The germline gives CDR1 SGHRS, CDR2 YFSETQ. Trimming shortened V by 0 bases and J by 0 bases, and 10 bases separated the two germline ends.

This clonotype was observed many times. V gene TRBV7-2 combines with J gene TRBJ2-3; TRBD1 might be the D (5 bases). The CDR3 extends over 16 amino acids. CDR1 SGHTA and CDR2 FQGNSA come from the germline V gene. Trimming removed 2 bases from V and 1 base from J, with 13 bases in between. CDR3 in DNA: TGTGCCAGCAGCTTAATAGGGCAGGGCCGCACAGATACGCAGTATTTT. Translation gives CASSLIGQGRTDTQYF.

V is TRBV20-1 and J is TRBJ1-1, with a tentative D call TRBD1 (5 bases). CDR3 length: 18 amino acids. V dropped 4 bases and J dropped 0 bases, with 24 bases sitting between them. The germline V gene has CDR1 DFQATT and CDR2 SNEGSKA (reference sequence). The CDR3 region is CSATRRAESRGMNTEAFF. The CDR3 DNA reads TGCAGTGCTACCCGGAGGGCGGAAAGTAGGGGTATGAACACTGAAGCTTTCTTT.

This clonotype was detected many times. The rearrangement joins TRBV10-2 to TRBJ2-7; D is unclear. There are 15 residues in the CDR3. Trimming shortened V by 4 bases and J by 0 bases, and 13 bases separated the two germline ends. Germline V gene lookup returns CDR1 WSHSY and CDR2 SAAADI. The chain's CDR3 is CASSGWQTNSYEQYF. As DNA, the CDR3 is TGCGCCAGCAGTGGGTGGCAGACGAACTCCTACGAGCAGTACTTC.

This clonotype was found many times. CDR3 in amino acids: CASSFNWDRESFGWGEQYF. The DNA of the CDR3 is TGTGCCAGCAGTTTCAACTGGGACAGGGAGAGTTTCGGTTGGGGCGAGCAGTACTTC. The chain recombines TRBV28 with TRBJ2-7, with 9 bases aligning to TRBD1. Germline CDR1 is MDHEN and CDR2 is SYDVKM. This CDR3 is built from 19 residues. J gave up 6 bases and V 3 bases, and 21 bases lay outside the gene matches.

At least ten counts were recorded for this clonotype. This rearrangement joins TRBV27 to TRBJ1-1, with D unclear. Germline loops: CDR1 MNHEY, CDR2 SMNVEV (reference sequence). The CDR3 loop spans 16 amino acids. Trimming shortened V by 3 bases and J by 0 bases, and 14 bases separated the two germline ends. The CDR3 spells CASSFRQGVMNTEAFF. Here the CDR3 DNA reads TGTGCCAGCAGTTTTCGACAAGGAGTCATGAACACTGAAGCTTTCTTT.

The chain couples TRBV29-1 to TRBJ1-5, with D uncertain. CDR3 length: 13 residues. The ends were cut back, 4 bases at V and 6 bases at J, with 13 bases in the middle. Germline V lookup: CDR1 SQVTM, CDR2 ANQGSEA. The CDR3 DNA follows: TGCAGCGTTGGTTCAGGCACTAGTCAGCCCCAGCATTTT. Translating it yields CSVGSGTSQPQHF.

This clonotype was counted ten times or more. The gene calls are TRBV27 and TRBJ2-1; 8 nucleotides line up with TRBD2. The CDR3 consists of 15 residues. V was pared by 7 bases and J by 0 bases, with 5 bases of the junction left unmatched. The V gene's germline CDR1 is MNHEY and CDR2 SMNVEV (reference sequence). The CDR3 loop reads CASTERGSSYNEQFF. The CDR3 coding sequence is TGTGCCAGCACCGAGCGGGGGAGCTCCTACAATGAGCAGTTCTTC.

V gene TRBV24-1 combines with J gene TRBJ2-1; tentative D call: TRBD2 (5 bases). V was trimmed by 5 bases and J by 4 bases, leaving 17 bases between them. This CDR3 is built from 16 residues. Germline CDR1 KGHDR, CDR2 SFDVKD. CDR3: CATSGTIRGSYNEQFF. CDR3 bases: TGTGCCACCAGTGGAACGATCCGGGGATCGTACAATGAGCAGTTCTTC.

The chain couples TRBV24-1 to TRBJ1-1, with D possibly matching TRBD1 (6 bases). The CDR3 runs 13 residues. The germline CDR1 and CDR2 sequences are KGHDR and SFDVKD. V shed 8 bases and J shed 1 base, with 10 bases lying between them. CDR3 in DNA: TGTGCCACCAAACAGGGCCCGAACACTGAAGCTTTCTTT. The encoded protein is CATKQGPNTEAFF.

This clonotype showed up many times. The chain combines TRBV2 with TRBJ2-1; TRBD2 matches 9 bases. The CDR3 extends over 14 amino acids. Germline trimming cut 4 bases from V and 6 bases from J; bases unmatched to any gene: 4. Germline assignment: CDR1 SNHLY and CDR2 FYNNEI. CDR3 nucleotide sequence: TGTGCCAGCAGTGCTTCTAGCGGGGCCAATGAGCAGTTCTTC. Translation gives CASSASSGANEQFF.

This clonotype has at least ten counts. The chain uses TRBV12-3 or TRBV12-4 and TRBJ1-4; 7 nucleotides line up with TRBD1. J lost 4 bases, V lost 5 bases, and 4 bases had no gene match. The CDR3 is 14 residues long. This chain's CDR3 is CASSRQGRNEKLFF. In nucleotides, the CDR3 is TGTGCCAGCAGTCGACAGGGCCGTAATGAAAAACTGTTTTTT.

The chain joins TRBV11-2 to TRBJ1-4, with D tentatively TRBD1 (5 bases). In germline, CDR1 is SGHAT, CDR2 FQNNGV. This CDR3 region has 17 residues. Trimming removed 6 bases from V and 7 bases from J, with 24 bases in between. CDR3: CASSSPVGLPGSEKLFF. The CDR3 DNA sequence: TGTGCCAGCAGTTCCCCCGTGGGACTCCCAGGGAGTGAAAAACTGTTTTTT.

This clonotype was seen ten or more times. The rearrangement uses TRBV15 and TRBJ2-7; the match to TRBD1 covers 9 bases. The CDR3 spans 18 residues. The junction had 14 bases not matched to a gene; V was cut back by 5 bases and J by 0 bases. CDR1 is LNHNV and CDR2 is YYDKDF in the germline V gene (reference sequence). The CDR3: CATSRGTGGRISSYEQYF. The CDR3 region has the DNA TGTGCCACCAGCCGAGGAACAGGGGGCCGAATTAGCTCCTACGAGCAGTACTTC.

At least ten counts were recorded for this clonotype. The chain uses TRBV5-1 and TRBJ2-2; possible D gene TRBD1, 6 bases. The CDR3 is 15 amino acids. CDR1 is SGHRS, CDR2 YFSETQ, per germline. The V end lost 4 bases, the J end lost 3 bases, and 13 bases lay between the germline ends. The CDR3 DNA reads TGCGCCAGCAGCACCGGGACACGGGACACCGGGGAGCTGTTTTTT. It specifies CASSTGTRDTGELFF.

This clonotype was seen a few times. The chain uses TRBV6-1 and TRBJ1-1; weak D call: TRBD1 (6 bases). Trimming left V 0 bases short and J 5 bases short, with 19 bases between. The germline V gene has CDR1 MNHNS and CDR2 SASEGT. The CDR3 is 17 amino acids. The CDR3: CASSEAGSLGGETEAFF. The CDR3 region has the DNA TGTGCCAGCAGTGAAGCGGGCAGCCTAGGGGGTGAAACTGAAGCTTTCTTT.

This clonotype occurred a few times. V and J are TRBV2 and TRBJ1-2, with 9 bases matching TRBD1. The CDR3 is made up of 14 amino acids. Looked up from germline, CDR1 is SNHLY and CDR2 is FYNNEI. V was pared by 6 bases and J by 7 bases, with 9 bases of the junction left unmatched. The CDR3 reads CASRPNTGGSGYTF. Written as DNA, the CDR3 is TGTGCCAGCAGACCAAATACAGGGGGCTCTGGCTACACCTTC.

There are a few counts of this clonotype. V is TRBV7-9 and J is TRBJ1-2; perhaps TRBD1 as D (5 bases). This CDR3 spans 14 amino acids. Per the germline V gene, CDR1 is SEHNR and CDR2 is FQNEAQ (reference sequence). Trimming removed 4 bases at V and 4 bases at J, with 13 bases between. In DNA form, the CDR3 reads TGTGCCAGCAGCTCCGGGGGGTTTTCCTATGGCTACACCTTC. Protein sequence: CASSSGGFSYGYTF.

The V gene is TRBV7-8, the J gene TRBJ2-2; 7 bases map to TRBD2. Germline trimming cut 1 base from V and 5 bases from J; bases unmatched to any gene: 7. Germline CDR1 is SGHVS and CDR2 is FQNEAQ. The CDR3 consists of 16 residues. The CDR3 loop is CASSLGLLAGTGELFF. For the CDR3, the DNA is TGTGCCAGCAGCTTAGGCTTGTTAGCGGGTACCGGGGAGCTGTTTTTT.

This clonotype was seen only a few times. V is TRBV6-5 and J is TRBJ1-6; D remains ambiguous. Germline loops: CDR1 MNHEY, CDR2 SVGAGI. The CDR3 totals 16 residues. Between the trimmed V and J ends, which lost 2 bases and 4 bases, there was a span of 12 bases. In DNA, the CDR3 is TGTGCCAGCAGTTACGCCTCTCCCCATTATAATTCACCCCTCCACTTT. Translation: CASSYASPHYNSPLHF.

This clonotype showed up many times. The chain is built from TRBV2 and TRBJ1-1, with D possibly being TRBD1 (5 bases). This CDR3 has 14 amino acids. Germline CDR1 is SNHLY and CDR2 is FYNNEI. The ends were cut back, 1 base at V and 5 bases at J, with 11 bases in the middle. The CDR3 here is CASSEVGGWTEAFF. Here the CDR3 DNA reads TGTGCCAGCAGTGAAGTGGGGGGATGGACTGAAGCTTTCTTT. Full variable domain (rest looked up from reference TRBV2 and TRBJ1-1): EPEVTQTPSHQVTQMGQEVILRCVPISNHLYFYWYRQILGQKVEFLVSFYNNEISEKSEIFDDQFSVERPDGSNFTLKIRSTKLEDSAMYFCASSEVGGWTEAFFGQGTRLTVV.

This clonotype occurred a few times. The gene calls are TRBV10-3 and TRBJ1-2; a weak D match, TRBD1 (5 bases). CDR1 is ENHRY, CDR2 SYGVKD, per germline. Trimming stripped 5 bases from V and 6 bases from J, with 10 bases between. There are 12 residues in the CDR3. The CDR3 is CAISRGSNGYTF. The CDR3 DNA is TGTGCCATCAGTAGGGGTTCAAATGGCTACACCTTC.

This clonotype has at least ten counts. The rearrangement joins TRBV20-1 to TRBJ1-5; 7 bases line up with TRBD1. CDR1 DFQATT and CDR2 SNEGSKA come from the germline V gene (reference sequence). Trimming at V came to 5 bases and at J to 4 bases, leaving 5 bases not matched to a gene. The CDR3 extends over 13 amino acids. CDR3 DNA sequence: TGCAGTGCTCTAGACAGGGAGAATCAGCCCCAGCATTTT. Protein sequence: CSALDRENQPQHF.

This clonotype appeared a few times. The chain carries TRBV3-1 and TRBJ1-4; 8 bases agree with TRBD1. V trimming: 4 bases; J trimming: 7 bases; junction bases outside the gene matches: 8. The V gene's germline CDR1 is LGHDT and CDR2 YNNKEL (reference sequence). There are 15 residues in the CDR3. The CDR3 reads CASSPSGQVSEKLFF. CDR3 bases: TGTGCCAGCAGCCCATCGGGACAGGTTAGTGAAAAACTGTTTTTT.

A remark on this clonotype: A junction end diverges from the germline sequence, so it may reflect a read error. The rearrangement joins TRBV9 to TRBJ2-5; no clear D. The CDR3 is made up of 14 amino acids. Germline CDR1 reads SGDLS; CDR2 reads YYNGEE. In DNA form, the CDR3 reads TGTGCCAGCAGCGTAGAGCAAAACCAAGAGACCCGGTACTTC. Translation gives CASSVEQNQETRYF.

This clonotype was found a few times. V and J are TRBV28 and TRBJ2-6; 8 bases align to TRBD2. The V and J ends lost 7 bases and 2 bases, in that order; junction bases with no gene match: 4. The CDR3 covers 15 residues. The germline V gene has CDR1 MDHEN and CDR2 SYDVKM. The CDR3 loop reads CASTTGGAGANVLTF. CDR3 in DNA: TGTGCCAGCACCACGGGGGGGGCTGGGGCCAACGTCCTGACTTTC.